This TCR beta chain came from a study of T cells in Graves' hyperthyroidism and ophthalmopathy (dated by TCRdb to between 2017 and 2020). For the study in its entirety: Peripheral blood samples were taken at initial diagnosis, before any treatment was given. The paper reports TCR Vbeta CDR3 sequencing of over 120 peripheral blood samples: under 45 ophthalmopathy, 70 to 85 hyperthyroidism and around 17 progressor patients. To identify TCR V-J signatures that set the groups apart, the researchers used a discovery cohort of 100 patients, made up of approximately 43 with Graves' ophthalmopathy and 57 with stable Graves' hyperthyroidism. The 100 discovery patients were randomly split 7:3 into training and test sets. Whether ophthalmopathy could be predicted prospectively was tested in an independent validation cohort made up of about 20 hyperthyroidism patients plus 17 patients who later progressed to ophthalmopathy. Once sampling was done, hyperthyroidism patients were given methimazole at a starting dose of 30 mg daily, whereas ophthalmopathy patients were given high-dose intravenous methylprednisolone. Thyroid tissue and blood T-cell repertoires from more than five Graves' hyperthyroidism patients were also compared in the study.

V is clipped by 7 bases and J by 4 bases, and the sequence between their germline boundaries is 17 bases long. From cysteine to phenylalanine, the CDR3 is 14 amino acids long. The retained sequence is limited to the CDR3, 42 bases, with the frame set at the first base. Comments on this clonotype: The antigen it recognizes is unknown. No much larger clone is present one base from it, and per-base qualities are unavailable.

The paper's findings and limits, for the study overall: A 13 V-J signature model separated ophthalmopathy from stable hyperthyroidism, with approximately 86% sensitivity and 81% to 82% specificity in cross-validation and 80%/75% in testing. Sample size was not statistically predetermined, and investigators were not blinded to group allocation. Blood samples also contained most of the expanded thyroid clonotypes (frequency above 0.001), which suggests that blood repertoires may reflect thyroid immune responses. During validation, the model predicted progression to ophthalmopathy a median of about 6.5 months ahead of onset, with more than 55% sensitivity and 72% to 85% specificity.

TCR beta CDR3 regions were amplified from RNA transcripts. A first-round RT-PCR of the TCR CDR3 used the HTBI primer set with the Qiagen OneStep RT-PCR kit. Libraries were constructed in a second round of multiplex PCR, after which size selection and purification were carried out. Libraries were sequenced paired-end with 100 bp reads on an Illumina HiSeq2000. As for the original processing: SOAPnuke was used to process the raw data, removing reads that contained adapters or uncalled bases, had a mean Phred below 15, or lacked an exact match to the constant primer or identifier. COPE v1.2.5 was used to merge the high-quality paired reads, and each unique nucleotide sequence was defined as a clonotype. Clonotypes were aligned to IMGT TRBV, TRBD and TRBJ reference segments using MiTCR v1.1. Analysis was restricted to V-J combinations with a frequency above 0.0001, which covered about 99% of repertoires. The TCS score was defined as the ratio of F50 (clonal expansion) to E x V (chaos), calculated using BLOSUM62-based TCRdist between CDR3 peptides within each V-J. Welch's t-statistics and random forest reduced 450 to 600 V-J features to 10 to 15, which were used in a naive Bayes classifier (R e1071). In-frame beta chains were kept once TCRdb had trimmed the public reads at Q25 with fastp and called clones with MiXCR. Each entry is one CDR3 protein sequence, shown with its most common DNA and genes. The authors' filters were not applied to this entry. Counted in this sample were about half a million distinct CDR3 sequences; approximately 20% of them appeared once. Roughly 50% of the sample comes from the top ten.

In the ophthalmopathy patients, disease was moderately to severely active, with a Clinical Activity Score of 3 or more, a NOSPECS grade of 4 or more, and a duration of less than 3 months. Patients with uncontrolled infections, other autoimmune diseases, pregnancy or lactation were excluded. Diagnoses were based on clinical symptoms, serum thyroxine and TRAb, thyroid ultrasound and orbital computed tomography. Ficoll-Paque density gradient centrifugation was used to isolate PBMCs from around 10 ml of fresh peripheral blood. Total RNA was extracted using Trizol reagent, and RNA quality was assessed on an Agilent 2100 Bioanalyzer.

Sequencing input: blood. This clonotype originated in a man aged 40-49 years with Graves' ophthalmopathy. The V and J genes are TRBV12-3 or TRBV12-4 and TRBJ2-7; possibly the D gene is TRBD2, per 6 matching bases. The CDR3 region: CASMYRAGGYEQYF. The nucleotide sequence is given as TGTGCCAGCATGTACAGAGCGGGTGGATACGAGCAGTACTTC.